A selection of T cell receptor beta chains follows, all from one sample in a study of blood T cell repertoires in COVID-19. Only in-frame clones appear in the TCRdb table, and some are missing; sequencing was by immunoSEQ multiplex PCR. The data show approximately 220,000 clones, roughly 85% seen once. The sample taken for sequencing was peripheral blood. All receptors derive from a man aged 45 to 65 who had recovered from COVID-19. Both conserved end residues are trimmed from each CDR3.

TRBJ2-1	TRBV2	ASRPGSGVYEQF
TRBJ2-1	TRBV3-1/TRBV3-2	ASSHGGTSGRNEQF
TRBJ2-7	TRBV2	ASSEGSSGQTYEQY
TRBJ2-5	TRBV19	ASSILRSGGVGETQY
TRBJ1-5	TRBV6-5	ASSRTTGYNQPQH
TRBJ2-3	TRBV24-1	ATSDWVGDTDTQY
TRBJ2-7	TRBV18	ASSSGTRDGEIYEQY
TRBJ2-2	TRBV7-8	ASSLAGRGPAGELF
TRBJ2-7	TRBV5-1	ASSLGGGSASYEQY
TRBJ1-1	TRBV28	ASSFWDRGLEAF
TRBJ1-2	TRBV7-2	ASSLDSLNYGYT
TRBJ2-4	TRBV7-9	ASSLEGGAAKNIQY
TRBJ2-2	TRBV25-1	ASSEADRATGELF
TRBJ2-3	TRBV6-1	ASSDVADTQY
TRBJ1-2	TRBV18	ASSPGDRGRGYT
TRBJ1-3	TRBV7-9	ASSQQVFTGNTIY
TRBJ1-1	TRBV6-5	ASTLPGQGARTF
TRBJ1-2	TRBV2	ASRSDRGPNYGYT
TRBJ1-3	TRBV30	AWRTNGLGNTIY
TRBJ1-5	TRBV28	ASSVRDRGRNQPQH
TRBJ2-7	TRBV27	ASRGTAPWAQY
TRBJ1-6	TRBV19	ASSISSSYNSPLH
TRBJ2-3	TRBV28	ATGGDTQY
TRBJ2-2	TRBV6-5	ASSYLTGIYTGELF
TRBJ1-5	TRBV19	ASSTRTGYGNQPQH
TRBJ1-3	TRBV3-1/TRBV3-2	ASSQTHKGGNGNTIY
TRBJ1-1	TRBV27	ASSVTGGRTEAF
TRBJ2-2	TRBV27	ASSVGLAAGELF
TRBJ2-7	TRBV28	ASRLRGYEQY
TRBJ1-2	TRBV28	ATRWANYGYT
TRBJ2-5	TRBV10-2	ATGLTKETQY
TRBJ2-5	TRBV7-6	ACAPRGLPLQETQY
TRBJ1-1	TRBV28	ASKGHQTGTEAF
TRBJ2-7	TRBV3-1/TRBV3-2	ASSQDGPRGQY
TRBJ1-3	TRBV14	ASSQEAGIPGNTIY
TRBJ2-6	TRBV30	AWSRGPGANVLT
TRBJ1-5	TRBV7-8	ASSYGQSQPQH
TRBJ1-5	TRBV5-3	ARSPRGTGGFRGNQPQH
TRBJ2-7	TRBV3-1/TRBV3-2	ASSQDWRTGGSYEQY
TRBJ2-3	TRBV19	ASSPGTGGSVTDTQY